A single TCR beta chain is shown here with its context. This sample stems from a study of blood T cell repertoires in COVID-19. Study-level background: PBMCs, B-cell-depleted T cells, or T cells provided the cDNA or gDNA that made up the material.

Profiling relied on immunoSEQ multiplex PCR, and the TCRdb table lists in-frame clones only, not all of them. The sample lists about 250,000 clones, roughly 87% seen once, with 3.5% to 5.5% in the top ten. The origin of this receptor is a woman aged 40 to 50 who had recovered from COVID-19. Sequencing was carried out using peripheral blood.

DNA of the CDR3: TGTGCCAGCTCTTTGGGAACTAGCGGGCCCGATACGCAGTATTTT. Its protein product is CASSLGTSGPDTQYF. V and J are TRBV5-4 and TRBJ2-3; 9 bases match TRBD2. Germline V gene data show CDR1 as SGHNT and CDR2 as YYREEE (reference sequence). Trimming removed 7 bases from V and 6 bases from J; junction bases left unmatched: 12. The CDR3 consists of 15 residues. Complete variable domain (other parts from reference TRBV5-4 and TRBJ2-3): ETGVTQSPTHLIKTRGQQVTLRCSSQSGHNTVSWYQQALGQGPQFIFQYYREEENGRGNFPPRFSGLQFPNYSSELNVNALELDDSALYLCASSLGTSGPDTQYFGPGTRLTVL.